The 12 T cell receptor beta chains presented below share a single source sample, sequenced in a study of blood T cell repertoires in COVID-19. The method was immunoSEQ multiplex PCR; TCRdb's version includes in-frame clones alone and lacks a portion of them. There are about 200,000 clones in the sample; 80% to 85% occur only once, and 6% to 8% lies in the top ten. Source material: PBMCs or T cells enriched from blood (not recorded which). Receptor source: a middle-aged man who had recovered from COVID-19.

The genes are TRBV6-5 and TRBJ1-3; no firm D call. Germline loops: CDR1 MNHEY, CDR2 SVGAGI. The V end was cut by 2 bases, the J end by 0 bases, with 11 bases between. This CDR3 has 16 amino acids. CDR3 sequence reads: CASSYTVGDSGNTIYF. DNA of the CDR3: TGTGCCAGCAGTTACACGGTCGGGGACTCTGGAAACACCATATATTTT.

This clone is a singleton in its sample. The chain employs TRBV7-2 and TRBJ1-6; TRBD1 is a possible D gene (5 bases). In germline, CDR1 is SGHTA, CDR2 FQGNSA. Trimming removed 5 bases from V and 7 bases from J, with 18 bases in between. This CDR3 has 16 amino acids. The CDR3 region is CASSRGAGLGNSPLHF. CDR3 in DNA: TGTGCCAGCAGCCGCGGGGCGGGATTAGGGAATTCACCCCTCCACTTT.

The chain employs TRBV4-1 and TRBJ2-7, with a possible D match to TRBD2 (6 bases). Trimming removed 1 base at V and 6 bases at J, with 16 bases between. The CDR3 runs 15 residues. Germline V lookup: CDR1 MGHRA, CDR2 YSYEKL. The CDR3 nucleotides read TGCGCCAGCAGCCAAGGCACGACTAGATCGGGCGAGCAGTACTTC. Translated: CASSQGTTRSGEQYF.

This chain connects TRBV25-1 to TRBJ1-2; 8 positions agree with TRBD1. Germline lookup yields CDR1 MGHDK and CDR2 SYGVNS. V shed 5 bases and J 2 bases; nucleotides not matched to a gene: 4. The CDR3 runs to 14 residues. The CDR3 nucleotides read TGTGCCAGCAGTCGGACAGGGTTGAACTATGGCTACACCTTC. Translation gives CASSRTGLNYGYTF.

The chain has TRBV2 and TRBJ2-5; D call uncertain. The CDR3 spans 15 residues. V lost 4 bases and J lost 4, with 16 bases in between. Germline CDR1 SNHLY, CDR2 FYNNEI. Here the CDR3 reads CASSVLGSSSETQYF. The CDR3 nucleotides read TGTGCCAGCAGTGTCCTTGGCTCCTCCTCAGAGACCCAGTACTTC.

The chain recombines TRBV21-1 with TRBJ1-1. TRBV21-1 is an annotated pseudogene. CDR3 length: 17 residues. In nucleotides, the CDR3 is TGTGCCAGCAGCAAAGCTAAAACGGGGGTGGTGAACACTGAAGCTTTCTTT. Translating gives CASSKAKTGVVNTEAFF.

In nucleotides, the CDR3 is TGTGCCAGCAGATTGACAGGGGGACCCTATGGCTACACCTTC. It encodes CASRLTGGPYGYTF. The chain couples TRBV6-5 to TRBJ1-2, with TRBD1 identical over 9 bases. Trimming cost V 6 bases and J 4 bases; bases outside gene matches: 6. The germline V gene has CDR1 MNHEY and CDR2 SVGAGI. This CDR3 has 14 residues.

This chain joins TRBV6-4 and TRBJ1-5; D not resolved. The germline V gene encodes CDR1 MRHNA and CDR2 SNTAGT. The CDR3 contains 13 residues. V lost 4 bases to trimming and J lost 4 bases, with 8 bases between them. The CDR3 DNA follows: TGTGCCAGCAGTGTAGAAGCAAATCAGCCCCAGCATTTT. Its protein product is CASSVEANQPQHF.

CDR3 region: CASSLVLMSNQPQHF. The CDR3 DNA reads TGTGCCAGCAGTTTAGTCCTTATGAGCAATCAGCCCCAGCATTTT. V is TRBV28 and J is TRBJ1-5; D uncertain. The germline V and J ends were trimmed by 2 bases and 1 base, with 9 bases remaining between them. The CDR3 consists of 15 residues. Germline-derived CDR1 and CDR2 are MDHEN and SYDVKM.

This clone was recorded once. The gene calls are TRBV3-1 (or the pseudogene TRBV3-2) and TRBJ1-2, with TRBD1 matching 7 bases. V lost 1 base and J lost 3; bases outside the gene matches: 14. CDR1 LGHDT and CDR2 YNNKEL come from the germline V gene (reference sequence). The CDR3 length is 18 residues. The CDR3: CASSQGGSGGGSDYGYTF. The CDR3 DNA reads as TGTGCCAGCAGCCAAGGGGGAAGTGGAGGGGGCTCTGACTATGGCTACACCTTC.

This chain uses TRBV9 with TRBJ2-1, with 9 bases aligning to TRBD1. This CDR3 is 15 amino acids long. Germline values: CDR1 SGDLS, CDR2 YYNGEE. J gave up 1 base and V 4 bases, and 3 bases lay outside the gene matches. The DNA of the CDR3 is TGTGCCAGCAGCCTTGGACAGGGGTCCTACAATGAGCAGTTCTTC. This codes for CASSLGQGSYNEQFF.

V and J are TRBV6-6 and TRBJ2-3; 10 bases map to TRBD2. V lost 5 bases, J lost 4 bases, and 6 bases stayed unmatched. Germline-derived CDR1 and CDR2 are MNHNY and SVGAGI (reference sequence). The CDR3 is 15 residues long. As DNA, the CDR3 is TGTGCCAGCAGTCCGGGACTAGCGATCGCAGATACGCAGTATTTT. Translation gives CASSPGLAIADTQYF.